This note documents a single TCR beta chain sequence. The V and J ends lost 2 bases and 3 bases, in that order; junction bases with no gene match: 8. The germline V gene encodes CDR1 MNHEY and CDR2 SVGEGT. This CDR3 region has 16 residues. The sample is drawn from a study of identical twins. TCRdb re-analysed the 5' RACE reads in MiXCR, keeping a single row per CDR3 protein. Of 640,000 or so distinct CDR3 sequences listed, roughly 6% are singletons. J is TRBJ2-3 and V is TRBV6-2 or TRBV6-3, with 7 bases aligning to TRBD2. Sequenced input: naive T cells sorted from blood. This receptor was identified in a man aged 18 to 30 in good health. The CDR3 DNA is TGTGCCAGCAGTTACAGTCGCGGGAGAAGGACAGATACGCAGTATTTT. This codes for CASSYSRGRRTDTQYF.